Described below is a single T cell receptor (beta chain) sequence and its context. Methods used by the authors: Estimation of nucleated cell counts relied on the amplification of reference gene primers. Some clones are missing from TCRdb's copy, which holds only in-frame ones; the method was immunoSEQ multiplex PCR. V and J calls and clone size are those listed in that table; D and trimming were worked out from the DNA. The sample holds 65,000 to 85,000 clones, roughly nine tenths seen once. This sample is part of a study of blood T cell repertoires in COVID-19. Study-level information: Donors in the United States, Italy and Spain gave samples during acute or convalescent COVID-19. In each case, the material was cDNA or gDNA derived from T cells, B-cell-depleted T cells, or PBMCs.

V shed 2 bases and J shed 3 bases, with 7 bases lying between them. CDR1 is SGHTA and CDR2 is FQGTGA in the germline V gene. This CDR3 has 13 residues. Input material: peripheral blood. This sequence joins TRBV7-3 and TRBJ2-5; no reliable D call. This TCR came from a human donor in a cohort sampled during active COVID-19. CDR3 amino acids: CASSLQREETQYF. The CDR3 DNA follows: TGTGCCAGCAGCTTACAACGGGAAGAGACCCAGTACTTC.